Listed below are T cell receptor beta chains from one sample, sequenced in a study of cytomegalovirus exposure and HLA in healthy donors. Assay used: immunoSEQ multiplex PCR; TCRdb lists only in-frame clones, some missing. The sample includes under 150,000 clones, approximately 77% of them seen just once. Sequencing used PBMCs. The receptors come from a middle-aged woman in good health and CMV-seronegative. Each CDR3 is given with its conserved first and last residue. D genes are given only for firm matches. Size values are once, few and many counts, or a class for expanded clones, and some rows have none.

CDR3 length,clone size,V gene,J gene,D gene,CDR3 protein,CDR3 DNA
15,.,TRBV27,TRBJ2-3,TRBD1,CASSLGDRVTDTQYF,TGTGCCAGCAGTTTAGGGGACAGGGTCACAGATACGCAGTATTTT
17,.,TRBV7-6,TRBJ2-2,TRBD2,CASSKIGGGGVTGELFF,TGTGCCAGCAGCAAAATTGGAGGCGGGGGGGTTACCGGGGAGCTGTTTTTT
15,.,TRBV9,TRBJ1-1,.,CASSVVSQGHTEAFF,TGTGCCAGCAGCGTAGTCAGCCAGGGGCACACTGAAGCTTTCTTT
13,.,TRBV27,TRBJ1-3,.,CASRGHSGNTIYF,TGTGCCAGCAGGGGCCACTCTGGAAACACCATATATTTT
13,.,TRBV19,TRBJ1-5,.,CASMGQPNQPQHF,TGTGCCAGTATGGGGCAGCCCAATCAGCCCCAGCATTTT
17,once,TRBV5-4,TRBJ2-5,.,CASSLGRAGRSKETQYF,TGTGCCAGCAGCTTGGGTAGGGCAGGGAGGAGTAAAGAGACCCAGTACTTC
14,.,TRBV6-6,TRBJ2-7,.,CASNQQGTGYEQYF,TGTGCCAGCAACCAGCAGGGGACGGGATACGAGCAGTACTTC
16,.,TRBV28,TRBJ1-3,TRBD1,CASSPSGTGGRNTIYF,TGTGCCAGCAGCCCATCAGGGACAGGGGGTCGAAACACCATATATTTT
14,.,TRBV7-2,TRBJ1-5,.,CASSLERYNQPQHF,TGTGCCAGCAGCTTAGAACGGTACAATCAGCCCCAGCATTTT
19,.,TRBV29-1,TRBJ2-7,TRBD1,CSVAGLSYLPGQGADEQYF,TGCAGCGTTGCGGGTTTATCCTATTTACCGGGACAGGGGGCTGACGAGCAGTACTTC
16,.,TRBV4-3,TRBJ2-1,TRBD2,CASSQLAGASYNEQFF,TGCGCCAGCAGCCAATTAGCGGGGGCCTCCTACAATGAGCAGTTCTTC
12,.,TRBV25-1,TRBJ2-7,.,CRIAASSYEQYF,TGTAGGATAGCGGCCAGCTCCTACGAGCAGTACTTC
14,.,TRBV9,TRBJ2-7,.,CASSVDRDRYEQYF,TGTGCCAGCAGCGTAGACAGGGATAGGTACGAGCAGTACTTC
15,few,TRBV21-1,TRBJ2-3,.,CASSNRRDRTDTQYF,TGTGCCAGCAGCAATCGGCGGGACCGCACAGATACGCAGTATTTT
15,once,TRBV7-9,TRBJ1-4,TRBD1,CASSHRTGGIEKLFF,TGTGCCAGCAGCCATCGGACAGGGGGTATTGAAAAACTGTTTTTT
14,.,TRBV7-7,TRBJ2-5,TRBD1,CASSPGTGVGTQYF,TGTGCTAGCAGCCCCGGGACAGGGGTAGGGACCCAGTACTTC
14,.,TRBV9,TRBJ1-1,TRBD1,CASSELTGRTEAFF,TGTGCCAGCAGCGAGCTGACAGGGAGGACTGAAGCTTTCTTT
13,.,TRBV10-3,TRBJ1-1,.,CAISPQDGSEAFF,TGTGCCATCAGCCCACAGGACGGATCTGAAGCTTTCTTT
13,.,TRBV10-3,TRBJ1-2,TRBD1,CAIGEGQAYGYTF,TGTGCCATCGGTGAGGGACAGGCTTATGGCTACACCTTC
11,.,TRBV7-2,TRBJ1-2,.,CASSLGQAITF,TGTGCCAGCAGCCTGGGGCAGGCTATAACCTTC
16,.,TRBV2,TRBJ2-1,TRBD1,CASSRSQGVSYNEQFF,TGTGCCAGCAGTAGGTCTCAGGGGGTTTCCTACAATGAGCAGTTCTTC
15,.,TRBV4-2,TRBJ2-3,TRBD2,CASRLTGGVADTQYF,TGTGCCAGCAGATTAACGGGGGGAGTGGCAGATACGCAGTATTTT
15,.,TRBV6-5,TRBJ1-1,.,CASSYSINRGGEAFF,TGTGCCAGCAGTTACTCGATCAATCGGGGTGGCGAAGCTTTCTTT
14,.,TRBV7-9,TRBJ1-1,TRBD1,CASSLQGVGTEAFF,TGTGCCAGCAGCCTGCAGGGGGTGGGCACTGAAGCTTTCTTT
9,.,TRBV4-2,TRBJ2-7,.,CASSPEQYF,TGTGCCAGCAGCCCTGAGCAGTACTTC
12,few,TRBV9,TRBJ2-7,.,CASSGPTGPSNF,TGTGCCAGCAGCGGCCCTACGGGTCCCTCGAACTTC
14,.,TRBV6-5,TRBJ2-7,TRBD1,CASIQGQGPYEQYF,TGTGCCAGCATTCAGGGACAGGGCCCCTACGAGCAGTACTTC
15,.,TRBV4-1,TRBJ1-4,TRBD1,CASSHGQGLSEKLFF,TGCGCCAGCAGCCACGGACAGGGCCTTAGTGAAAAACTGTTTTTT
13,.,TRBV29-1,TRBJ2-3,.,CSVGGSTGDTQYF,TGCAGCGTTGGTGGCTCCACGGGAGATACGCAGTATTTT
16,.,TRBV7-9,TRBJ2-7,TRBD1,CASSPGGGRVRNEQYF,TGTGCCAGCAGCCCAGGGGGTGGCAGGGTTCGAAACGAGCAGTACTTC
12,few,TRBV11-3,TRBJ2-3,.,CASSINTDTQYF,TGTGCCAGCAGCATAAATACAGATACGCAGTATTTT
15,.,TRBV2,TRBJ2-7,TRBD2,CASSAHTSGGSEQYF,TGTGCCAGCAGTGCGCATACTAGCGGGGGGAGCGAGCAGTACTTC
12,.,TRBV6-1,TRBJ1-2,.,CASSESHDGYTF,TGTGCCAGCAGTGAATCACATGATGGCTACACCTTC
16,.,TRBV28,TRBJ1-1,.,CASSFFPTSSGPGAFF,TGTGCCAGCAGTTTTTTCCCAACCTCATCAGGCCCTGGGGCTTTCTTT
15,.,TRBV4-2,TRBJ2-7,.,CASSQDRAASYEQYF,TGTGCCAGCAGCCAAGATAGAGCGGCCTCCTACGAGCAGTACTTC
18,.,TRBV9,TRBJ1-1,TRBD1,CASSVRESLRGMNTEAFF,TGTGCCAGCAGCGTAAGAGAAAGTCTCAGGGGGATGAACACTGAAGCTTTCTTT
15,few,TRBV4-1,TRBJ1-2,.,CASSQDRGTSYGYTF,TGCGCCAGCAGCCAAGATCGAGGTACCTCCTATGGCTACACCTTC
15,once,TRBV5-8,TRBJ2-3,.,CASSNGQVLADTQYF,TGTGCCAGCAGTAACGGACAGGTGCTAGCGGATACGCAGTATTTT
15,many,TRBV25-1,TRBJ1-4,.,CASSELRTVGEKLFF,TGTGCCAGCAGTGAATTAAGGACAGTCGGTGAAAAACTGTTTTTT
15,once,TRBV4-1,TRBJ2-5,.,CASSQVQQARETQYF,TGCGCCAGCAGCCAAGTCCAACAGGCACGGGAGACCCAGTACTTC
15,.,TRBV4-1,TRBJ2-7,.,CASSQEPAVPYEQYF,TGCGCCAGCAGCCAAGAACCAGCGGTACCCTACGAGCAGTACTTC
14,.,TRBV7-9,TRBJ2-3,TRBD2,CASRPGLATDTQYF,TGTGCCAGCAGACCGGGACTAGCCACAGATACGCAGTATTTT
14,.,TRBV30,TRBJ1-4,TRBD1,CAWSVKGGGEKLFF,TGTGCCTGGAGTGTAAAAGGGGGCGGTGAAAAACTGTTTTTT
14,.,TRBV7-9,TRBJ2-2,TRBD1,CASSPGQDTGELFF,TGTGCCAGCAGCCCCGGACAGGACACCGGGGAGCTGTTTTTT
14,.,TRBV19,TRBJ2-1,.,CASRITGQLNEQFF,TGTGCCAGTAGGATAACAGGACAGCTAAATGAGCAGTTCTTC
14,few,TRBV6-5,TRBJ2-3,.,CASSRSTGTDTQYF,TGTGCCAGCAGTCGCTCGACAGGCACAGATACGCAGTATTTT
13,few,TRBV14,TRBJ1-5,.,CASSQDWGGPQHF,TGTGCCAGCAGCCAAGATTGGGGGGGGCCTCAGCATTTT